The 20 T cell receptor beta chains below come from one sample, sequenced in a study of blood T cell repertoires in COVID-19. The repertoire was sequenced with immunoSEQ multiplex PCR; TCRdb's copy has only in-frame clones and lacks some. Found here are about 150,000 clones, roughly 84% of them singletons; the top ten hold approximately 7%. Material for sequencing was peripheral blood. Every receptor here comes from an elderly man with COVID-19, enrolled during active disease.

The chain combines TRBV14 with TRBJ2-7, with D possibly TRBD2 on 7 matching bases. This CDR3 has 13 amino acids. Germline CDR1 and CDR2: SGHDN and FVKESK. V was cut by 4 bases and J by 3 bases, with 10 bases left in between. CDR3 in amino acids: CASSLGGGYEQYF. In DNA, the CDR3 is TGTGCCAGCAGCCTAGGGGGGGGCTACGAGCAGTACTTC.

The chain combines TRBV5-1 with TRBJ1-1; 8 nucleotides match TRBD1. With V trimmed by 0 bases and J by 4 bases, 8 bases remained unmatched. Per germline, CDR1 SGHRS and CDR2 YFSETQ. This CDR3 comprises 16 residues. The CDR3 bases are TGCGCCAGCAGCTTGGGGCAGGGGGCTCTTGGCACTGAAGCTTTCTTT. Its translation: CASSLGQGALGTEAFF.

This clone has just a few counts. The identical CDR3 is also encoded by other nucleotide sequences in the sample. V and J are TRBV7-9 and TRBJ2-3, with TRBD1 as a possible D gene (5 bases). The CDR3 contains 14 residues. Per the germline V gene, CDR1 is SEHNR and CDR2 is FQNEAQ (reference sequence). V was shortened by 1 base and J by 2 bases, with 7 bases between the two germline ends. The chain's CDR3 is CASSLEGSTDTQYF. CDR3 in DNA: TGTGCCAGCAGCTTAGAGGGGTCCACAGATACGCAGTATTTT.

The chain recombines TRBV4-1 with TRBJ1-4; perhaps TRBD1 as D (6 bases). Germline CDR1 is MGHRA and CDR2 is YSYEKL. This CDR3 comprises 15 residues. The germline V and J ends were trimmed by 0 bases and 8 bases, with 13 bases remaining between them. The CDR3 loop is CASSQDQGSREKLFF. The CDR3 DNA reads as TGCGCCAGCAGCCAAGATCAGGGGTCTCGAGAAAAACTGTTTTTT.

The chain uses TRBV14 and TRBJ1-4, with D uncertain. Trimming removed 6 bases from V and 8 bases from J, with 13 bases in between. The CDR3 contains 13 residues. Germline assignment: CDR1 SGHDN and CDR2 FVKESK. Written as DNA, the CDR3 is TGTGCCAGCAGTATCCGGGTAAAGGAAAAACTGTTTTTT. This translates into CASSIRVKEKLFF.

The chain recombines TRBV5-1 with TRBJ1-4; no clear D. V lost 4 bases and J 8 bases, leaving 15 bases between the germline ends. Germline V gene data show CDR1 as SGHRS and CDR2 as YFSETQ. The CDR3 totals 14 residues. In nucleotides, the CDR3 is TGCGCCAGCAGCATAGAGGGTTCGGCGGAAAAACTGTTTTTT. It yields the protein CASSIEGSAEKLFF.

CDR3 DNA: TGTGCCAGCGACCTGGGGACAGGGCCCTACGAGCAGTACTTC. This codes for CASDLGTGPYEQYF. V gene TRBV6-6 combines with J gene TRBJ2-7; 9 bases match TRBD1. After removal of 8 bases from V and 2 bases from J, the junction contained 7 bases not matched to a gene. The CDR3 runs 14 residues. Per germline, CDR1 MNHNY and CDR2 SVGAGI (reference sequence).

The V and J genes are TRBV14 and TRBJ1-1, with 7 bases that match TRBD1. The CDR3 covers 14 residues. Germline-derived CDR1 and CDR2 are SGHDN and FVKESK. J lost 2 bases, V lost 2 bases, and 2 bases had no gene match. The chain's CDR3 is CASSQRGRNTEAFF. The CDR3 DNA reads as TGTGCCAGCAGCCAAAGGGGGCGAAACACTGAAGCTTTCTTT.

The rearrangement uses TRBV6-5 and TRBJ1-5, with D possibly TRBD1 on 5 matching bases. The germline V and J ends were trimmed by 6 bases and 3 bases, with 9 bases remaining between them. CDR1 is MNHEY, CDR2 SVGAGI, per germline. The CDR3 consists of 13 residues. The CDR3 coding sequence is TGTGCCAGCAGCACAGGAATCAATCAGCCCCAGCATTTT. Translating it yields CASSTGINQPQHF.

The V call is TRBV12-3 or TRBV12-4, the J call TRBJ2-5; a possible D gene is TRBD1 (5 bases). The CDR3 has 13 residues. V shed 2 bases and J shed 4 bases, with 8 bases lying between them. CDR3 sequence reads: CASSLQGGETQYF. CDR3 nucleotides: TGTGCCAGCAGTTTACAGGGCGGAGAGACCCAGTACTTC.

This chain connects TRBV6-5 to TRBJ1-2; no definite D call. This CDR3 contains 13 residues. V lost 9 bases and J lost 4, with 15 bases in between. Germline V gene sequence: CDR1 MNHEY, CDR2 SVGAGI. DNA of the CDR3: TGTGCCAGTTCCTTGGGCCAGATCTATGGCTACACCTTC. This gives the protein CASSLGQIYGYTF.

This clone has only a few counts. The J gene is TRBJ1-1, the V gene TRBV10-3; no clear D gene. The germline gives CDR1 ENHRY, CDR2 SYGVKD. The CDR3 contains 13 residues. Between the trimmed V and J ends, which lost 6 bases and 0 bases, there was a span of 8 bases. Here the CDR3 reads CAISDMLNTEAFF. DNA for the CDR3: TGTGCCATCAGCGACATGCTGAACACTGAAGCTTTCTTT.

This clone was picked up a small number of times. The gene calls are TRBV5-1 and TRBJ1-2, with D perhaps TRBD1 (5 bases). The germline gives CDR1 SGHRS, CDR2 YFSETQ. With 4 bases removed from V and 6 bases from J, the gap between germline ends came to 10 bases. This CDR3 has 12 residues. The CDR3 reads CASSIGAHGYTF. Here the CDR3 DNA reads TGCGCCAGCAGCATTGGGGCTCATGGCTACACCTTC. The full variable domain, in which reference TRBV5-1 and TRBJ1-2 provide the parts outside the CDR3, is KAGVTQTPRYLIKTRGQQVTLSCSPISGHRSVSWYQQTPGQGLQFLFEYFSETQRNKGNFPGRFSGRQFSNSRSEMNVSTLELGDSALYLCASSIGAHGYTFGSGTRLTVV.

Concerning this clone: The junction departs from the called germline gene at one end, perhaps through a read error. The rearrangement joins TRBV6-5 to TRBJ1-1, with 7 bases identical to TRBD1. The length of the CDR3 is 15 residues. Germline V gives CDR1 MNHEY, CDR2 SVGAGI. The CDR3 here is CAGSYSGQPNTEAFF. The CDR3 region has the DNA TGTGCCGGCAGTTACTCGGGACAGCCGAACACTGAAGCTTTCTTT.

The table lists this clone with a count of one. The V gene is TRBV7-2, the J gene TRBJ2-3, with 12 bases lining up with TRBD2. Germline trimming cut 2 bases from V and 4 bases from J; bases unmatched to any gene: 1. The CDR3 contains 15 residues. From germline, CDR1 is SGHTA and CDR2 FQGNSA. The CDR3 DNA reads as TGTGCCAGCAGCTTACTAGCGGGGGGGTCAGATACGCAGTATTTT. It yields the protein CASSLLAGGSDTQYF.

This chain uses TRBV5-1 with TRBJ2-5, with D hard to call. V was cut by 4 bases and J by 2 bases, with 9 bases left in between. Looked up from germline, CDR1 is SGHRS and CDR2 is YFSETQ. CDR3 length equals 13 residues. CDR3 loop: CASSITAQETQYF. The DNA of the CDR3 is TGCGCCAGCAGCATTACTGCGCAAGAGACCCAGTACTTC.

The DNA for the CDR3 is TGTGCCAGTAGTAACACCCGGAGGGAAAAACTGTTTTTT. Protein sequence: CASSNTRREKLFF. The chain employs TRBV19 and TRBJ1-4; D remains ambiguous. Trimming cost V 4 bases and J 8 bases, with 11 bases left between them. Germline-derived CDR1 and CDR2 are LNHDA and SQIVND (reference sequence). This CDR3 has 13 residues.

The chain uses TRBV5-1 and TRBJ2-5, with TRBD2 matching 9 bases. Per the germline V gene, CDR1 is SGHRS and CDR2 is YFSETQ. The V segment lost 2 bases and the J segment 2 bases; nucleotides outside the gene matches: 10. This CDR3 has 17 residues. The CDR3 protein is CASSFNWRGGPQETQYF. The CDR3 DNA reads TGCGCCAGCAGCTTCAACTGGCGGGGGGGCCCACAAGAGACCCAGTACTTC.

The chain recombines TRBV29-1 with TRBJ1-1; D call uncertain. V lost 4 bases, J lost 5 bases, and 8 bases lay in between. Germline V gene sequence: CDR1 SQVTM, CDR2 ANQGSEA. The CDR3 extends over 11 amino acids. CDR3 DNA sequence: TGCAGCGTTGGGCCACAAACTGAAGCTTTCTTT. The encoded protein is CSVGPQTEAFF.

The chain has TRBV6-5 and TRBJ1-1, with D perhaps matching TRBD1 (5 bases). Germline assignment: CDR1 MNHEY and CDR2 SVGAGI. With 3 bases removed from V and 6 bases from J, the gap between germline ends came to 11 bases. This CDR3 region has 13 residues. Written as DNA, the CDR3 is TGTGCCAGCAGTTATCCTACAGGTTCTGAAGCTTTCTTT. As protein: CASSYPTGSEAFF.